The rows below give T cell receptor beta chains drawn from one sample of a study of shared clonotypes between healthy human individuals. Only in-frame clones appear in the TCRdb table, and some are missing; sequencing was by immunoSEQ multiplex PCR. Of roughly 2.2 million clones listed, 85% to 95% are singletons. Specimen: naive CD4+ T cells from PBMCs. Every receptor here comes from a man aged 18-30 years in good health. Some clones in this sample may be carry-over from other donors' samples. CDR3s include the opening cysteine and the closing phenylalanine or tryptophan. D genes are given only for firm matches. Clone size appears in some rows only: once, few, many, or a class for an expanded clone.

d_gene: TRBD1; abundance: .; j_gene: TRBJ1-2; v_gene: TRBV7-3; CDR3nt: TGTGCCAGCAGCTTTGTCTCCGGGACAGGGCATCAAGGCTACACCTTC; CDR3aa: CASSFVSGTGHQGYTF
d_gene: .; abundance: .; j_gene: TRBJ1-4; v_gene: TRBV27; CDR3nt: TGTGCCACCAGAAAGCAAACAGTTGCAACTAATGAAAAACTGTTTTTT; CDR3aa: CATRKQTVATNEKLFF
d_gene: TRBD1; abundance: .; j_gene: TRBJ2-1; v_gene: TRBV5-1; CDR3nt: TGCGCCAGCAGCCCCGGGACAGGGTCCAGCTCCTACAATGAGCAGTTCTTC; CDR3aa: CASSPGTGSSSYNEQFF
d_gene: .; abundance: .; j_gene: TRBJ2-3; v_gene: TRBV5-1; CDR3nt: TGCGCCAGCAGCTCCCAGGCGCCGGGGCTGGATACGCAGTATTTT; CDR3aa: CASSSQAPGLDTQYF
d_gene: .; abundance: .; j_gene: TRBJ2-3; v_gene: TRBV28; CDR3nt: TGTGCCAGCAGCCCGCGGGCCAGGGGCACAGATACGCAGTATTTT; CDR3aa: CASSPRARGTDTQYF
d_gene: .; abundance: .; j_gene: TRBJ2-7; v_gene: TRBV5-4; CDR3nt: TGTGCCAGCAGACTACGGAATCACGAGCAGTACTTC; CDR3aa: CASRLRNHEQYF
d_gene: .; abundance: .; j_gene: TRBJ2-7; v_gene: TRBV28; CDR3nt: TGTGCCAGCAACCGTTTCCGGGAGAGCTCCTACGAGCAGTACTTC; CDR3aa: CASNRFRESSYEQYF
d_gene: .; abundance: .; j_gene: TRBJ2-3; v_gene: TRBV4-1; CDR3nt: TGCGCCAGCAGCCAGCCCACAGATACGCAGTATTTT; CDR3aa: CASSQPTDTQYF
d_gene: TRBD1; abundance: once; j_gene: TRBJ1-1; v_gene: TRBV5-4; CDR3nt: TGTGCCAGCAGGCAGGGGGGTTTGAACACTGAAGCTTTCTTT; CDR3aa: CASRQGGLNTEAFF
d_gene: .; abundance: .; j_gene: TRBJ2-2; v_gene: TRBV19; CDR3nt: TGTGCCAGTACGAAACGCGGGACAGTAGTTAGCGGGGAGCTGTTTTTT; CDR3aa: CASTKRGTVVSGELFF
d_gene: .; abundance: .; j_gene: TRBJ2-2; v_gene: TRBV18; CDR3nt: TGTGCCAGCTCGGTTGTTGGGGGCAGTAACACCGGGGAGCTGTTTTTT; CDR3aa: CASSVVGGSNTGELFF
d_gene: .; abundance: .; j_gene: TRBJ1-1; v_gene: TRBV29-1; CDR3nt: TGCAGCGTTGAAGGGCGGCAGGGCACTGAAGCTTTCTTT; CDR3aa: CSVEGRQGTEAFF
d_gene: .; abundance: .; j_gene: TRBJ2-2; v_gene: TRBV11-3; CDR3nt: TGTGCCAGCAGCTTTGATGGCCAGAACACCGGGGAGCTGTTTTTT; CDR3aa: CASSFDGQNTGELFF
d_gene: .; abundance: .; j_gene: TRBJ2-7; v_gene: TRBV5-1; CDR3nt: TGCGCCAGCAGCTTTTCAACAGGGATTTCCTACGAGCAGTACTTC; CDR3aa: CASSFSTGISYEQYF
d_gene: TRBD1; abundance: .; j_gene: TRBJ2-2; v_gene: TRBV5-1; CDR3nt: TGCGCCAGCAGCCCACAGGGGGCGCCGGGAACCGGGGAGCTGTTTTTT; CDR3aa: CASSPQGAPGTGELFF
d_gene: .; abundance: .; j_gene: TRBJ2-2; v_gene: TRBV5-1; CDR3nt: TGCGCCAGCAGCTTGACGGGATACGGCACCGGGGAGCTGTTTTTT; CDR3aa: CASSLTGYGTGELFF
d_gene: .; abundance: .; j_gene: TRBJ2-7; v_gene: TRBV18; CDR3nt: TGTGCCAGCTCACTCTACGGGACGGACCCTTACGAGCAGTACTTC; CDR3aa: CASSLYGTDPYEQYF